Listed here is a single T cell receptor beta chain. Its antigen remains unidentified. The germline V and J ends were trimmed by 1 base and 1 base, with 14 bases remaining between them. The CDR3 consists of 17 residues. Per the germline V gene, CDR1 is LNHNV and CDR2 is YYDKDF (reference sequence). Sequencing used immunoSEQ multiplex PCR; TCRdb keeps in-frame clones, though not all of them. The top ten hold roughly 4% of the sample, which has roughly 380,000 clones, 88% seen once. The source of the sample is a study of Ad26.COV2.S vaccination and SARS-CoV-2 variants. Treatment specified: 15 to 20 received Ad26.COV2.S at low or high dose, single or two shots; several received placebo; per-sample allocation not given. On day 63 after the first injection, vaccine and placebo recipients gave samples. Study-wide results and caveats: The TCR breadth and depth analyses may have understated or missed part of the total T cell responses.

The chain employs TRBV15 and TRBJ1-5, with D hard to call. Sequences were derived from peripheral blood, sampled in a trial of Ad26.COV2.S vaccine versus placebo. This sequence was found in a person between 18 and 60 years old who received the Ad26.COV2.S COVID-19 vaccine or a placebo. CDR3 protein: CATSRALRGMSNQPQHF. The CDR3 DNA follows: TGTGCCACCAGCAGAGCCCTGAGAGGGATGAGCAATCAGCCCCAGCATTTT.